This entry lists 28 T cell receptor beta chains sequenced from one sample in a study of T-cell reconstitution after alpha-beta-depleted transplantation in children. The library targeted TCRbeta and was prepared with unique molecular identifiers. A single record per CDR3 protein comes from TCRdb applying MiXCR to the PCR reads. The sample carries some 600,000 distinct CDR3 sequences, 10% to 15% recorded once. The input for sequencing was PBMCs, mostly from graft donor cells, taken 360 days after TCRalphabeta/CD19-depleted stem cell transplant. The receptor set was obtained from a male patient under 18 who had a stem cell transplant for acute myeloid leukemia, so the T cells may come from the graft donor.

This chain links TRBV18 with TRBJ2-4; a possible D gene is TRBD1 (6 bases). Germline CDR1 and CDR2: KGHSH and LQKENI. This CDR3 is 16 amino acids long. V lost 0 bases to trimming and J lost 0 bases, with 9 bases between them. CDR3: CASSPPGHLAKNIQYF. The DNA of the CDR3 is TGTGCCAGCTCACCACCGGGACATCTAGCCAAAAACATTCAGTACTTC.

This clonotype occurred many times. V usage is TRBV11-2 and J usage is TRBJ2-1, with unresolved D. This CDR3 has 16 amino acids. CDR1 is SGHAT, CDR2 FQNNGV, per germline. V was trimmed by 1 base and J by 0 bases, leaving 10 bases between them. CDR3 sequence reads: CASSLGAPSSYNEQFF. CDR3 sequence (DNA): TGTGCCAGCAGCTTAGGGGCCCCAAGCTCCTACAATGAGCAGTTCTTC.

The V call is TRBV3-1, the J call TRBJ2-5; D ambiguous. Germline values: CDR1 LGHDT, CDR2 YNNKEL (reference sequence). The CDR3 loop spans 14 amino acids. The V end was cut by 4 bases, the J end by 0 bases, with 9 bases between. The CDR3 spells CASSPLMYQETQYF. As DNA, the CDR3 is TGTGCCAGCAGCCCGCTGATGTACCAAGAGACCCAGTACTTC.

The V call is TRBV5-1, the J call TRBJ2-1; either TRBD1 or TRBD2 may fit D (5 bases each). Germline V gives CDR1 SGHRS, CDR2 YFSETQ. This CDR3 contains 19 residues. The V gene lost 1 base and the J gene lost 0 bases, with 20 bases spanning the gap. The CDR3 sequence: CASSLLGPLTSTSYNEQFF. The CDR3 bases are TGCGCCAGCAGCTTGTTGGGACCTCTAACCTCTACCTCCTACAATGAGCAGTTCTTC.

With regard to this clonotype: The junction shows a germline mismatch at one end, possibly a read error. For the CDR3, the DNA is TGTGCCAGCAGTTTGAGGGACGGGGGAACCAGTAAATTC. Translating it yields CASSLRDGGTSKF. V and J are TRBV12-3 or TRBV12-4 and TRBJ2-5; a possible D gene is TRBD2 (6 bases). The CDR3 runs 13 residues.

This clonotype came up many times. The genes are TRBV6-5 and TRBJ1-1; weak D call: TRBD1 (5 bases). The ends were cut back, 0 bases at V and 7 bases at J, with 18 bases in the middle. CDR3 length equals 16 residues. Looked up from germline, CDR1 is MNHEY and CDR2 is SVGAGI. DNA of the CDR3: TGTGCCAGCAGTTACTCAGGGGCCCGGATAAGAGATGAAGCTTTCTTT. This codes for CASSYSGARIRDEAFF.

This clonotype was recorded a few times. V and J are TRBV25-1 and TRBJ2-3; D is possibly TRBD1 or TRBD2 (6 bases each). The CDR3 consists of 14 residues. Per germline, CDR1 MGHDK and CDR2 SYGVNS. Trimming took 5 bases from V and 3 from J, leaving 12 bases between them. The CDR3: CASSRLGGTDTQYF. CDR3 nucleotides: TGTGCCAGCAGTAGACTAGGGGGAACAGATACGCAGTATTTT.

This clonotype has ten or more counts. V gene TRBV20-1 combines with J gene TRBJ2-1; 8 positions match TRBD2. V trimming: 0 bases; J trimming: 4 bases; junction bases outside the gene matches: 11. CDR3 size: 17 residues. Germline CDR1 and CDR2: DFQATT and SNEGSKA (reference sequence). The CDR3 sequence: CSARDPGPGLGYNEQFF. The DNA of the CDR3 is TGCAGTGCTAGAGACCCAGGCCCGGGACTAGGGTACAATGAGCAGTTCTTC.

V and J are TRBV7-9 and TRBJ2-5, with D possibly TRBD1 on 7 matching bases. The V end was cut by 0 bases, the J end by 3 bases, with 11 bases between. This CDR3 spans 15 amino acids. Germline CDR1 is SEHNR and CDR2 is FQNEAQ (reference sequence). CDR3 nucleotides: TGTGCCAGCAGCTTAGCGCAGGGGGGAAAAGAGACCCAGTACTTC. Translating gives CASSLAQGGKETQYF. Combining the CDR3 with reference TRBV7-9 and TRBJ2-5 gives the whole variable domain DTGVSQNPRHKITKRGQNVTFRCDPISEHNRLYWYRQTLGQGPEFLTYFQNEAQLEKSRLLSDRFSAERPKGSFSTLEIQRTEQGDSAMYLCASSLAQGGKETQYFGPGTRLLVL.

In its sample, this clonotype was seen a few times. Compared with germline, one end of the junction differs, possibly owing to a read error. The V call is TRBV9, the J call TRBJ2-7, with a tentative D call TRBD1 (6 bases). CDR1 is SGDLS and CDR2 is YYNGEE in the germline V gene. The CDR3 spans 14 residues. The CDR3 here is CASSVGQQSYGQYF. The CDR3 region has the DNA TGTGCCAGCAGCGTGGGACAACAGTCGTACGGGCAGTACTTC. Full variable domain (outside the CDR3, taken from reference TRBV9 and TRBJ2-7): DSGVTQTPKHLITATGQRVTLRCSPRSGDLSVYWYQQSLDQGLQFLIQYYNGEERAKGNILERFSAQQFPDLHSELNLSSLELGDSALYFCASSVGQQSYGQYFGPGTRLTVT.

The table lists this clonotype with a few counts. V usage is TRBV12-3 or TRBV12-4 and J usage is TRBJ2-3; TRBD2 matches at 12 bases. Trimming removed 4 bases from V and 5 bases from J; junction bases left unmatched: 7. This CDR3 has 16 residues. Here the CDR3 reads CASSSFGLAGRDTQYF. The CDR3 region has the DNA TGTGCCAGCAGTTCCTTCGGACTAGCGGGAAGAGATACGCAGTATTTT.

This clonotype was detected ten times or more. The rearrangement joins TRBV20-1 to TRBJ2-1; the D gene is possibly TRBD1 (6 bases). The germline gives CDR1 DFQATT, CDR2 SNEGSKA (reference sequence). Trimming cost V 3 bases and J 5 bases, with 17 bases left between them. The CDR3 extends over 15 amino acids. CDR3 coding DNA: TGCAGTGCTAGTTGGGGGCTGCTTGCGCACAATGAGCAGTTCTTC. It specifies CSASWGLLAHNEQFF.

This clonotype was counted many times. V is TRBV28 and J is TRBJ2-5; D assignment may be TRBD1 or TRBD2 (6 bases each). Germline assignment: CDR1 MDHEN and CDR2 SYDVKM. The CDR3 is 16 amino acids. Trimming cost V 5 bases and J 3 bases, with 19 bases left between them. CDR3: CASSAPGTRREETQYF. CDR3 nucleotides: TGTGCCAGCAGTGCGCCCGGGACACGGAGGGAAGAGACCCAGTACTTC.

This CDR3 is CASSLSFTGGREEFF. In DNA form, the CDR3 reads TGTGCCAGCAGCTTATCCTTCACAGGGGGCAGGGAGGAGTTCTTC. The chain links TRBV7-9 to TRBJ2-1; 9 positions agree with TRBD1. Trimming took 2 bases from V and 14 from J; bases not matched to a gene: 13. Germline CDR1 and CDR2: SEHNR and FQNEAQ (reference sequence). The CDR3 contains 15 residues.

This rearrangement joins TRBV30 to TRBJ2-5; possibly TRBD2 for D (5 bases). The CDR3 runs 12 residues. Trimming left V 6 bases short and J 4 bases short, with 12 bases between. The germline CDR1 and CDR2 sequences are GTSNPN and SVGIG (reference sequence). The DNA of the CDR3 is TGTGCCTGTTCGGGGTACCTAGAGACCCAGTACTTC. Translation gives CACSGYLETQYF.

Here the CDR3 DNA reads TGTGCCAGCAGCTATCGGGTGACTATTCCCACCTACGAGCAGTACTTC. Its protein is CASSYRVTIPTYEQYF. This rearrangement joins TRBV7-2 to TRBJ2-7, with D possibly being TRBD2 (5 bases). The length of the CDR3 is 16 residues. With 4 bases removed from V and 2 bases from J, the gap between germline ends came to 18 bases. Germline V gene sequence: CDR1 SGHTA, CDR2 FQGNSA.

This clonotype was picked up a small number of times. CDR3 loop: CASSLVIEEQYF. The DNA for the CDR3 is TGCGCCAGCAGCTTGGTAATTGAAGAGCAGTACTTC. The rearrangement links TRBV5-1 to TRBJ2-7; D is uncertain. The germline CDR1 and CDR2 sequences are SGHRS and YFSETQ. CDR3 size: 12 residues. The V gene lost 0 bases and the J gene lost 7 bases, with 8 bases spanning the gap.

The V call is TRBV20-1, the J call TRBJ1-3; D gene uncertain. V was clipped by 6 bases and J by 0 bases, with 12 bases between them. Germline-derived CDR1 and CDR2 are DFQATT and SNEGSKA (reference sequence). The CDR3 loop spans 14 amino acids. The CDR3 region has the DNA TGCAGTGCCAGAATGCCTTCCTCTGGAAACACCATATATTTT. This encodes CSARMPSSGNTIYF.

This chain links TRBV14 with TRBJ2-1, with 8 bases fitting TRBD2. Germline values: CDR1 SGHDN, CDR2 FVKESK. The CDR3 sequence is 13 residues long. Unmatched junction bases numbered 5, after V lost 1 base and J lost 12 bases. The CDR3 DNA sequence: TGTGCCAGCAGCCAAGGAATTACTAGCGGGCAGTTCTTC. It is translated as CASSQGITSGQFF.

The CDR3 protein is CASGPQASYEQYF. CDR3 bases: TGTGCCAGCGGACCCCAGGCGTCCTACGAGCAGTACTTC. The V gene is TRBV19, the J gene TRBJ2-7, with D unresolved. The CDR3 contains 13 residues. Per the germline V gene, CDR1 is LNHDA and CDR2 is SQIVND (reference sequence). V was shortened by 9 bases and J by 1 base, with 13 bases between the two germline ends.

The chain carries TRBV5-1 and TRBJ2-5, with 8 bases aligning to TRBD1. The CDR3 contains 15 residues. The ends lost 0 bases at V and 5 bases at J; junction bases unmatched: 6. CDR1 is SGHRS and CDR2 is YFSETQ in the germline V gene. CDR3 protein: CASSLGQGIRETQYF. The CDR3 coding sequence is TGCGCCAGCAGCTTGGGACAGGGGATTCGGGAGACCCAGTACTTC.

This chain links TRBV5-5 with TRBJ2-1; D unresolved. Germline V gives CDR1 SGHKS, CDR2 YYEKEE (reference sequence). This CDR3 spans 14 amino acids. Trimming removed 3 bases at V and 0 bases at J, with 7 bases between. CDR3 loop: CASSSFPSYNEQFF. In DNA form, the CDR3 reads TGTGCCAGCAGCTCCTTCCCCTCCTACAATGAGCAGTTCTTC.

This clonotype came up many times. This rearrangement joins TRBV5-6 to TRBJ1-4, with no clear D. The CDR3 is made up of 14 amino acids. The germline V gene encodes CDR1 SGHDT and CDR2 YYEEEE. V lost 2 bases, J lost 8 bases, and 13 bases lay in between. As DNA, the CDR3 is TGTGCCAGCAGCTTCGGGGAGGGTTACGAAAAACTGTTTTTT. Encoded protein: CASSFGEGYEKLFF.

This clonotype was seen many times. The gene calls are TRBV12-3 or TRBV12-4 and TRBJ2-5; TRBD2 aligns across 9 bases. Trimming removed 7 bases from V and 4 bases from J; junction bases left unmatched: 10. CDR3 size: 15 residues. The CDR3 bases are TGTGCCAGCACCCCTTCGGCGGGAGGGCCAGAGACCCAGTACTTC. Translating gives CASTPSAGGPETQYF.

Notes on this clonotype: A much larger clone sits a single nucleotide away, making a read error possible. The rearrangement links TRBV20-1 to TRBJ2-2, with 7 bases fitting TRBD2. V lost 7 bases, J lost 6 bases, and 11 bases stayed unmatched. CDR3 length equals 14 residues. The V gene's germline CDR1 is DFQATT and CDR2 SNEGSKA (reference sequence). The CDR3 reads CSGSSGIAPGELFF. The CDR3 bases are TGCAGTGGTAGCAGCGGGATAGCACCCGGGGAGCTGTTTTTT.

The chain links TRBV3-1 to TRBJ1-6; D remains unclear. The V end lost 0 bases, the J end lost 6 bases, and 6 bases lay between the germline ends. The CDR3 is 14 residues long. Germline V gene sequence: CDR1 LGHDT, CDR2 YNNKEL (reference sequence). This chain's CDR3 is CASSQEVRNSPLHF. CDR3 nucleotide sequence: TGTGCCAGCAGCCAAGAGGTCCGTAATTCACCCCTCCACTTT. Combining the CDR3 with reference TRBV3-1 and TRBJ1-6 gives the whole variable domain DTAVSQTPKYLVTQMGNDKSIKCEQNLGHDTMYWYKQDSKKFLKIMFSYNNKELIINETVPNRFSPKSPDKAHLNLHINSLELGDSAVYFCASSQEVRNSPLHFGNGTRLTVT.

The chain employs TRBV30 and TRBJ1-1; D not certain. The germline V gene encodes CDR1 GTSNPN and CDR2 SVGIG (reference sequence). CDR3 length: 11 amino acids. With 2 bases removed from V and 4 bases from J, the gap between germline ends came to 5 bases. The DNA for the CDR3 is TGTGCCTGGAGTTTCAGCACTGAAGCTTTCTTT. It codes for CAWSFSTEAFF. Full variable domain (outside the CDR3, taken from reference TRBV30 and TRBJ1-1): SQTIHQWPATLVQPVGSPLSLECTVEGTSNPNLYWYRQAAGRGLQLLFYSVGIGQISSEVPQNLSASRPQDRQFILSSKKLLLSDSGFYLCAWSFSTEAFFGQGTRLTVV.

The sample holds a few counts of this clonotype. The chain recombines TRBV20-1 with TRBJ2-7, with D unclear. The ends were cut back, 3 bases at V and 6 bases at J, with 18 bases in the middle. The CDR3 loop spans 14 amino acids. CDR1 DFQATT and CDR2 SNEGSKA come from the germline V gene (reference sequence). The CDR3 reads CSASTPLNLGEQYF. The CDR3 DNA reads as TGCAGTGCTAGTACACCGCTCAACCTGGGCGAGCAGTACTTC.